The clone carrying this T cell receptor beta chain was counted between two and nine times. This entry belongs to a study of blood T cells in healthy people across ages. Alongside a J-beta primer mix, a sample-barcoded 5' primer served in a second PCR lasting about 7 to 12 cycles. Each cDNA molecule carried a tag from a template-switch adaptor that contained 12 random nucleotides. CDR3-containing paired-end reads numbering at least 2.5 million came from each sample. TCRdb called the 5' RACE reads again in MiXCR, with one record for every CDR3 protein. The sample contains about 1.5 million distinct CDR3 sequences, approximately 39% of which appear only once. This CDR3 comprises 17 residues. The germline CDR1 and CDR2 sequences are SGHAT and FQNNGV. J was trimmed by 6 bases and V by 1 base; bases with no gene match: 11.

The TCR comes from a woman younger than 30 in good health. This chain links TRBV11-2 with TRBJ2-1; 8 bases line up with TRBD1. The sample comprised blood. DNA of the CDR3: TGTGCCAGCAGCTTAGGTAGACAGGGGCAGCGGGTCAATGAGCAGTTCTTC. It is translated as CASSLGRQGQRVNEQFF. Full variable domain (remainder filled in from reference TRBV11-2 and TRBJ2-1): EAGVAQSPRYKIIEKRQSVAFWCNPISGHATLYWYQQILGQGPKLLIQFQNNGVVDDSQLPKDRFSAERLKGVDSTLKIQPAKLEDSAVYLCASSLGRQGQRVNEQFFGPGTRLTVL.